This TCR beta chain was captured in a study of cytomegalovirus exposure and HLA in healthy donors. Turning to the study itself: An early data release held tens of millions of unique TCRs from HLA-typed donors. Study-wide results and limits: Later analysis suggested links between common viral pathogens and several top significant clusters.

PCR was performed using 60 Vbeta and 13 Jbeta primers. The table came from immunoSEQ multiplex PCR; TCRdb's copy has only in-frame clones and leaves some out. The sample records roughly 200,000 clones, around 78% being singletons. Regarding this clone: Antigen specificity is unknown.

V lost 1 base to trimming and J lost 1 base; unmatched junction nucleotides: 6. The CDR3 runs to 17 residues. Looked up from germline, CDR1 is LNHDA and CDR2 is SQIVND (reference sequence). This receptor was identified in a man aged 25 to 40 in good health and CMV-seronegative. This sequence joins TRBV19 and TRBJ1-5; 8 bases are shared with TRBD1. The sequencing sample was made of PBMCs. The CDR3 region is CASSIGAGGESNQPQHF. In nucleotides, the CDR3 is TGTGCCAGTAGTATAGGGGCAGGGGGCGAAAGCAATCAGCCCCAGCATTTT.